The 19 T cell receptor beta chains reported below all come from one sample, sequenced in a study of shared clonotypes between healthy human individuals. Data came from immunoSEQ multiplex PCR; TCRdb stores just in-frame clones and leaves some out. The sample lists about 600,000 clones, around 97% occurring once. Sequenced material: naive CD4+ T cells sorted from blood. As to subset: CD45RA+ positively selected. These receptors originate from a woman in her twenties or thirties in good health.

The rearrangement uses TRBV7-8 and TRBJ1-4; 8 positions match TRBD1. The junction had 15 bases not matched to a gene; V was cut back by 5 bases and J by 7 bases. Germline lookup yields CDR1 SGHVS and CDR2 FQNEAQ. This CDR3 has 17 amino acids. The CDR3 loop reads CASSAPRTGGVGEKLFF. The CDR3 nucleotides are TGTGCCAGCAGCGCCCCACGCACAGGGGGGGTGGGTGAAAAACTGTTTTTT.

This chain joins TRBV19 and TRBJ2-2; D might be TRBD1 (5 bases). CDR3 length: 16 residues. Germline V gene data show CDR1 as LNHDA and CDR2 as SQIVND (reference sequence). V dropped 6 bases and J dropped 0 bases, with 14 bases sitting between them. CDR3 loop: CASRVGLHSNTGELFF. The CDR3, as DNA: TGTGCCAGTAGGGTGGGGCTCCATTCGAACACCGGGGAGCTGTTTTTT.

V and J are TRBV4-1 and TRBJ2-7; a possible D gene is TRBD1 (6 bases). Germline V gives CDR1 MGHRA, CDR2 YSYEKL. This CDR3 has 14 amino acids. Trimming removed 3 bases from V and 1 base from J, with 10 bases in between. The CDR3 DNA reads TGCGCCAGCAGCCACCCTGGACAGTCCTACGAGCAGTACTTC. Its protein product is CASSHPGQSYEQYF.

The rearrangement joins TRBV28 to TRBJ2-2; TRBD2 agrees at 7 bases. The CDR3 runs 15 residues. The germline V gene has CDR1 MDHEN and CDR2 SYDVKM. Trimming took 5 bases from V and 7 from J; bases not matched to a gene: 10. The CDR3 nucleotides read TGTGCCAGCAGTCCCTACCACACGGGGGGCGGGGAGCTGTTTTTT. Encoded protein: CASSPYHTGGGELFF.

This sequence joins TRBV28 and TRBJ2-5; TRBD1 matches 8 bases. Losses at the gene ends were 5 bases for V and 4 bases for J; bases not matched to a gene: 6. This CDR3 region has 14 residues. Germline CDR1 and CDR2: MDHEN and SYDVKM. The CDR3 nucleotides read TGTGCCAGCAGTATCCAGGGGGCGTCAGAGACCCAGTACTTC. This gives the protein CASSIQGASETQYF.

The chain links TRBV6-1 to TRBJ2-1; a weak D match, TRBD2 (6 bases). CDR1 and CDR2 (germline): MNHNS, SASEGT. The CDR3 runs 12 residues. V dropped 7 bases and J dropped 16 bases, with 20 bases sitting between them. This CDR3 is CASTIRRGSEFF. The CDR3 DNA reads TGTGCCAGCACTATTAGGAGGGGAAGTGAATTCTTC.

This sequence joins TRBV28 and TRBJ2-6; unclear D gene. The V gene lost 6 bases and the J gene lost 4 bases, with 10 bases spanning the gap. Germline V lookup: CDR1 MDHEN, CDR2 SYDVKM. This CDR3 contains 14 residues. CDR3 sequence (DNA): TGTGCCAGCAGGCCAGGTCCAGGGGCCAACGTCCTGACTTTC. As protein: CASRPGPGANVLTF.

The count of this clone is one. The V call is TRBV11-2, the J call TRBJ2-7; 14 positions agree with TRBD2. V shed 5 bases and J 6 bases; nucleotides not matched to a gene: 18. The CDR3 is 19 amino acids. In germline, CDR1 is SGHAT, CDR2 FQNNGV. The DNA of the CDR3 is TGTGCCAGCAGCGCGATCCGGGGGGGACTAGCGGGAGAAGCTCGCGAGCAGTACTTC. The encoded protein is CASSAIRGGLAGEAREQYF.

The CDR3 reads CAISGGGSSYEQYF. CDR3 sequence (DNA): TGTGCCATCAGTGGCGGCGGGAGTAGCTACGAGCAGTACTTC. The gene calls are TRBV10-3 and TRBJ2-5, with TRBD2 identical over 7 bases. The tail of the sequence fits TRBJ2-7 better, so the J call may be wrong. There are 14 residues in the CDR3. Germline values: CDR1 ENHRY, CDR2 SYGVKD.

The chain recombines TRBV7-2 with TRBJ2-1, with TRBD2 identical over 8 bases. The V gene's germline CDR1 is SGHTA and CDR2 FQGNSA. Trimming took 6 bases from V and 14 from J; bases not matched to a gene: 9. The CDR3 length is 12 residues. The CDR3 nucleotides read TGTGCCAGCAGTTTTAGAAGGCGGGGGGAGTTCTTC. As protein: CASSFRRRGEFF.

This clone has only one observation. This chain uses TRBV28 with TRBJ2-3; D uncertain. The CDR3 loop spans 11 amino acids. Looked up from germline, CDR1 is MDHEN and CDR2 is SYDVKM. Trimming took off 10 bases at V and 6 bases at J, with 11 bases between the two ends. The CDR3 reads CAIKKEDTQYF. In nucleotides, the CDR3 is TGTGCCATCAAAAAAGAGGATACGCAGTATTTT.

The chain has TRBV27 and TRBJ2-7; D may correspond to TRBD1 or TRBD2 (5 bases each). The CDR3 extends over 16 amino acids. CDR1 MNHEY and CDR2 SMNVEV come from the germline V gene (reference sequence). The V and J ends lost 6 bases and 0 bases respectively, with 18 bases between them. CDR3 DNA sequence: TGTGCCAGCAGCCGAAAGGGGACGGGCTCCTCCTACGAGCAGTACTTC. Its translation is CASSRKGTGSSYEQYF.

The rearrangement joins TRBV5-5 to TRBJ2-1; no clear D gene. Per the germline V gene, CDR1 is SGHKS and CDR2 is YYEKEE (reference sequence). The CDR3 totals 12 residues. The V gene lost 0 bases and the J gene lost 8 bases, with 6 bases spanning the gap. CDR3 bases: TGTGCCAGCAGCTTGGCAGGTTATGAGCAGTTCTTC. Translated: CASSLAGYEQFF.

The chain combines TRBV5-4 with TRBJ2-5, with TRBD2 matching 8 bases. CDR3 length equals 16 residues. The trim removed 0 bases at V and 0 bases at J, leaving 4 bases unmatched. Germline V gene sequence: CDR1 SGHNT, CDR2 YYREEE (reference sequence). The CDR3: CASSLVPSGYQETQYF. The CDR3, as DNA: TGTGCCAGCAGCTTGGTACCTAGCGGGTACCAAGAGACCCAGTACTTC.

The CDR3 bases are TGTGCCAGCTCACGGAAGATTACGCGGGAGGGCCCCTCTCGGTTCCCCACCGGGGAGCTGTTTTTT. Amino acids: CASSRKITREGPSRFPTGELFF. The chain is built from TRBV18 and TRBJ2-2, with TRBD2 identical over 9 bases. CDR1 is KGHSH, CDR2 LQKENI, per germline. The CDR3 is 22 amino acids. J was trimmed by 4 bases and V by 4 bases; bases with no gene match: 25.

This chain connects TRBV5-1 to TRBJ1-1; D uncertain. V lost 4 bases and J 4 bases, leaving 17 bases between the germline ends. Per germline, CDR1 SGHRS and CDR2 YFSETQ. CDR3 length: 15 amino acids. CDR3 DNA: TGCGCCAGCAGCATCGCGGGCCATCGGGGCACTGAAGCTTTCTTT. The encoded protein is CASSIAGHRGTEAFF.

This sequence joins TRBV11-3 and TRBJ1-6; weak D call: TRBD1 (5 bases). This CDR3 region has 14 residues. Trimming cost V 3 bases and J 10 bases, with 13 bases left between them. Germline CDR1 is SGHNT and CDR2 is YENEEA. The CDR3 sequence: CASSLGQGGSPLHF. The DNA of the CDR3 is TGTGCCAGCAGCTTGGGCCAGGGAGGCTCACCCCTCCACTTT.

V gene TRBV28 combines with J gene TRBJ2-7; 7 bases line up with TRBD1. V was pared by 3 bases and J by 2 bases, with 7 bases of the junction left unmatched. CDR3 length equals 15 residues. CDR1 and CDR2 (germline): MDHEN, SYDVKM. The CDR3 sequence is CASSLGDSVTYEQYF. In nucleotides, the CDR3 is TGTGCCAGCAGTTTGGGGGACAGCGTTACCTACGAGCAGTACTTC.

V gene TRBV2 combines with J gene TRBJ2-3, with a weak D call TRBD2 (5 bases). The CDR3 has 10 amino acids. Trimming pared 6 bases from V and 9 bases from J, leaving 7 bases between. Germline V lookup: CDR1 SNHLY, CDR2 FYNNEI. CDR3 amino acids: CASSGETQYF. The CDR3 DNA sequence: TGTGCCAGCAGCGGGGAGACGCAGTATTTT.